Below are 27 T cell receptor beta chains sequenced from a single sample in a study of sequential checkpoint blockade in melanoma (dated by TCRdb to the late 2010s). The library was generated by the immunoSEQ multiplex PCR assay. TCRdb limited this immuneACCESS table to in-frame rearrangements with V and J called. A share of clones is missing; checked studies link under half to unresolved V genes, and the rest is unexplained. The sample table contains some 4,500 clones; only one count was recorded for about three fifths of them. Together, the top ten hold roughly 23% of the sample. The treatment or condition label corresponds to: randomized to nivolumab then ipilimumab (arm A) or the reverse (arm B). The sequenced sample was CD8+ T cells sorted from blood (inferred from file names), obtained from a patient given nivolumab and ipilimumab in sequence. The source of these receptors is a human donor with melanoma.

V usage is TRBV5-1 and J usage is TRBJ2-5; tentative D call: TRBD2 (6 bases). Germline CDR1 and CDR2: SGHRS and YFSETQ. The CDR3 spans 15 residues. V was shortened by 5 bases and J by 3 bases, with 17 bases between the two germline ends. The CDR3 reads CASRPWREAKETQYF. CDR3 coding DNA: TGCGCCAGCAGACCCTGGAGGGAAGCAAAAGAGACCCAGTACTTC.

The gene calls are TRBV7-3 and TRBJ2-3; 7 bases match TRBD2. CDR3 length: 16 amino acids. Germline CDR1 SGHTA, CDR2 FQGTGA. With 2 bases clipped from V and 1 base from J, the junction kept 6 bases outside the gene matches. DNA for the CDR3: TGTGCCAGCAGCTTAGGGGTTGCGGGAGGCACAGATACGCAGTATTTT. Protein sequence: CASSLGVAGGTDTQYF.

By proportion, this clone is medium-sized. The chain recombines TRBV30 with TRBJ2-7; D is possibly TRBD2 (6 bases). The CDR3 covers 14 residues. Germline V gives CDR1 GTSNPN, CDR2 SVGIG (reference sequence). Trimming shortened V by 0 bases and J by 0 bases, and 9 bases separated the two germline ends. This CDR3 is CAWSVTSSSYEQYF. Written as DNA, the CDR3 is TGTGCCTGGAGTGTAACTAGCAGCTCCTACGAGCAGTACTTC.

The chain uses TRBV7-2 and TRBJ1-2, with D hard to call. The CDR3 covers 13 residues. Per the germline V gene, CDR1 is SGHTA and CDR2 is FQGNSA. With 0 bases removed from V and 5 bases from J, the gap between germline ends came to 7 bases. The CDR3 reads CASSLASGYGYTF. The CDR3 nucleotides read TGTGCCAGCAGCTTAGCTTCCGGGTATGGCTACACCTTC.

This clone has just a few counts. The V gene is TRBV7-9, the J gene TRBJ1-1; TRBD1 agrees at 7 bases. CDR3 size: 15 residues. The germline V gene encodes CDR1 SEHNR and CDR2 FQNEAQ (reference sequence). V gave up 5 bases and J gave up 4 bases; unmatched junction bases: 10. CDR3 nucleotide sequence: TGTGCCAGCAGCCCCACCGGGACAGAGGGCACTGAAGCTTTCTTT. Translation gives CASSPTGTEGTEAFF.

The rearrangement joins TRBV28 to TRBJ2-3; no reliable D call. The CDR3 covers 16 residues. Germline V gene lookup returns CDR1 MDHEN and CDR2 SYDVKM. V was shortened by 5 bases and J by 4 bases, with 19 bases between the two germline ends. DNA of the CDR3: TGTGCCAGCAGTCTGAAATCGACCCCCCGGGCAGATACGCAGTATTTT. Amino acid sequence: CASSLKSTPRADTQYF.

The chain is built from TRBV11-2 and TRBJ1-1; TRBD1 matches 7 bases. CDR1 is SGHAT, CDR2 FQNNGV, per germline. This CDR3 region has 13 residues. V lost 5 bases to trimming and J lost 0 bases; unmatched junction nucleotides: 0. The CDR3 loop is CASSDRVNTEAFF. The CDR3 DNA is TGTGCCAGCAGCGACAGGGTGAACACTGAAGCTTTCTTT. Complete variable domain (other parts from reference TRBV11-2 and TRBJ1-1): EAGVAQSPRYKIIEKRQSVAFWCNPISGHATLYWYQQILGQGPKLLIQFQNNGVVDDSQLPKDRFSAERLKGVDSTLKIQPAKLEDSAVYLCASSDRVNTEAFFGQGTRLTVV.

The gene calls are TRBV6-1 and TRBJ2-7; 9 nucleotides align to TRBD1. There are 15 residues in the CDR3. Germline V gene data show CDR1 as MNHNS and CDR2 as SASEGT. V dropped 6 bases and J dropped 0; count of bases not matched to a gene: 6. The CDR3 nucleotides read TGTGCCAGCAGGGGACAGGGAGTGGTCTCCTACGAGCAGTACTTC. Protein: CASRGQGVVSYEQYF.

The V call is TRBV7-9, the J call TRBJ2-1, with D possibly matching TRBD2 (6 bases). Germline V lookup: CDR1 SEHNR, CDR2 FQNEAQ (reference sequence). Deletions cut 3 bases from V and 8 bases from J, with 11 bases between. The CDR3 has 13 amino acids. As DNA, the CDR3 is TGTGCCAGCAGCTTTACGGGAGCTTATGAGCAGTTCTTC. Encoded protein: CASSFTGAYEQFF.

This clone appeared a single time. The rearrangement joins TRBV28 to TRBJ1-5; D might be TRBD1 (5 bases). This CDR3 contains 13 residues. The germline gives CDR1 MDHEN, CDR2 SYDVKM. V lost 8 bases to trimming and J lost 7 bases, with 15 bases between them. The CDR3 DNA follows: TGTGCCAGCGCCTTAGGGGCCGGGCAGCCCCAGCATTTT. This codes for CASALGAGQPQHF.

This chain joins TRBV6-5 and TRBJ1-1; 7 bases are shared with TRBD1. The CDR3 has 16 amino acids. V was clipped by 0 bases and J by 1 base; unmatched bases: 5. CDR1 is MNHEY, CDR2 SVGAGI, per germline. This chain's CDR3 is CASSYSIGTENTEAFF. The CDR3 DNA sequence: TGTGCCAGCAGTTACTCAATCGGGACAGAGAACACTGAAGCTTTCTTT.

The chain combines TRBV19 with TRBJ1-1; D possibly corresponds to TRBD1 (5 bases). Trimming removed 3 bases at V and 0 bases at J, with 11 bases between. Germline-derived CDR1 and CDR2 are LNHDA and SQIVND (reference sequence). The CDR3 sequence is 15 residues long. The CDR3 reads CASSILGGMNTEAFF. The DNA of the CDR3 is TGTGCCAGTAGTATCCTCGGGGGGATGAACACTGAAGCTTTCTTT.

Points on this clone: Other DNA sequences in this specimen translate into the identical CDR3. V gene TRBV6-1 combines with J gene TRBJ2-1; D not resolved. With 2 bases removed from V and 6 bases from J, the gap between germline ends came to 5 bases. The V gene's germline CDR1 is MNHNS and CDR2 SASEGT. The CDR3 is 12 amino acids. CDR3 loop: CASSESSNEQFF. CDR3 in DNA: TGTGCCAGCAGTGAAAGTAGCAATGAGCAGTTCTTC.

This rearrangement joins TRBV7-9 to TRBJ2-7; 9 bases map to TRBD2. V shed 5 bases, J shed 4 bases, and the junction held 9 bases outside the gene matches. This CDR3 is 15 amino acids long. The V gene's germline CDR1 is SEHNR and CDR2 FQNEAQ (reference sequence). CDR3: CASSLEASGMYEQYF. CDR3 coding DNA: TGTGCCAGCAGCCTAGAGGCTAGCGGGATGTACGAGCAGTACTTC.

This clone was seen more than once but under ten times. The rearrangement joins TRBV4-1 to TRBJ2-1; 8 bases line up with TRBD2. CDR3 length equals 17 residues. V dropped 0 bases and J dropped 0; count of bases not matched to a gene: 4. Germline V gene data show CDR1 as MGHRA and CDR2 as YSYEKL. CDR3 bases: TGCGCCAGCAGCCAAGAAGCAGGGACTAGCTCCTACAATGAGCAGTTCTTC. This codes for CASSQEAGTSSYNEQFF.

The chain uses TRBV27 and TRBJ1-1; tentative D call: TRBD1 (5 bases). This CDR3 is 14 amino acids long. Trimming left V 3 bases short and J 1 base short, with 9 bases between. CDR1 is MNHEY and CDR2 is SMNVEV in the germline V gene (reference sequence). The CDR3 DNA reads as TGTGCCAGCAGTTTCCAGGGAGGGAACACTGAAGCTTTCTTT. Translation: CASSFQGGNTEAFF.

This chain links TRBV4-3 with TRBJ1-1; no definite D call. This CDR3 comprises 15 residues. Germline CDR1 and CDR2: LGHNA and YSLEER. With 1 base removed from V and 3 bases from J, the gap between germline ends came to 12 bases. DNA of the CDR3: TGCGCCAGCAGCCAAGGGAAAGGGAGGGACACTGAAGCTTTCTTT. This encodes CASSQGKGRDTEAFF.

DNA for the CDR3: TGTGCCAGCACCAGCGGGAGCACAGATACGCAGTATTTT. It codes for CASTSGSTDTQYF. The chain recombines TRBV2 with TRBJ2-3; the D gene is possibly TRBD2 (6 bases). Trimming removed 7 bases from V and 0 bases from J, with 8 bases in between. This CDR3 contains 13 residues. Germline CDR1 is SNHLY and CDR2 is FYNNEI.

The sample holds a few counts of this clone. The chain recombines TRBV27 with TRBJ2-2; perhaps TRBD2 as D (5 bases). V gave up 6 bases and J gave up 8 bases, with 19 bases separating them. CDR1 is MNHEY, CDR2 SMNVEV, per germline (reference sequence). This CDR3 region has 15 residues. CDR3 residues: CASSPTLGVAGELFF. CDR3 nucleotide sequence: TGTGCCAGCAGCCCAACCCTCGGGGTAGCAGGGGAGCTGTTTTTT.

The chain recombines TRBV7-8 with TRBJ2-1, with D maybe TRBD2 (5 bases). This CDR3 comprises 16 residues. From germline, CDR1 is SGHVS and CDR2 FQNEAQ. The ends were cut back, 5 bases at V and 0 bases at J, with 14 bases in the middle. The CDR3 here is CASSPRTGSSYNEQFF. In nucleotides, the CDR3 is TGTGCCAGCAGCCCCAGGACGGGGAGCTCCTACAATGAGCAGTTCTTC.

Only a few counts were recorded for this clone. The gene calls are TRBV6-5 and TRBJ2-1, with 7 nucleotides matching TRBD1. The germline gives CDR1 MNHEY, CDR2 SVGAGI. V shed 0 bases, J shed 4 bases, and the junction held 3 bases outside the gene matches. The CDR3 totals 15 residues. CDR3 loop: CASSYSAGGYNEQFF. The CDR3 region has the DNA TGTGCCAGCAGTTACTCGGCAGGGGGTTACAATGAGCAGTTCTTC.

The chain has TRBV9 and TRBJ2-1; maybe TRBD1 (5 bases). Germline assignment: CDR1 SGDLS and CDR2 YYNGEE. This CDR3 has 14 residues. The V gene lost 3 bases and the J gene lost 1 base, with 8 bases spanning the gap. CDR3: CASSGAGSYNEQFF. In nucleotides, the CDR3 is TGTGCCAGCAGCGGGGCAGGGTCCTACAATGAGCAGTTCTTC.

J is TRBJ2-3 and V is TRBV4-3; TRBD2 matches at 7 bases. The CDR3 length is 17 residues. V dropped 0 bases and J dropped 5; count of bases not matched to a gene: 11. CDR1 LGHNA and CDR2 YSLEER come from the germline V gene. DNA for the CDR3: TGCGCCAGCAGCCAAGAAGTCCCGGGAGGTTTTAGAGATACGCAGTATTTT. Its protein is CASSQEVPGGFRDTQYF.

This chain uses TRBV30 with TRBJ2-3, with D hard to call. The CDR3 extends over 15 amino acids. The germline V gene encodes CDR1 GTSNPN and CDR2 SVGIG (reference sequence). Trimming removed 0 bases from V and 2 bases from J, with 12 bases in between. CDR3 region: CAWSVLEDLTDTQYF. The CDR3, as DNA: TGTGCCTGGAGTGTACTTGAGGATCTCACAGATACGCAGTATTTT.

This chain uses TRBV7-9 with TRBJ1-1; TRBD1 matches 9 bases. V was pared by 5 bases and J by 0 bases, with 4 bases of the junction left unmatched. The germline V gene encodes CDR1 SEHNR and CDR2 FQNEAQ (reference sequence). The CDR3 is 15 residues long. The CDR3, as DNA: TGTGCCAGCAGCCCGTGGACAGGGGTGAACACTGAAGCTTTCTTT. It translates to CASSPWTGVNTEAFF.

The chain links TRBV14 to TRBJ2-1; the match to TRBD2 covers 12 bases. Germline lookup yields CDR1 SGHDN and CDR2 FVKESK. This CDR3 comprises 18 residues. V was pared by 4 bases and J by 3 bases, with 10 bases of the junction left unmatched. The DNA of the CDR3 is TGTGCCAGCAGCCCCTGGACTAGCGGGGATTGGGGCTACAATGAGCAGTTCTTC. As protein: CASSPWTSGDWGYNEQFF. The entire variable domain, with the rest obtained from reference TRBV14 and TRBJ2-1, is as follows: EAGVTQFPSHSVIEKGQTVTLRCDPISGHDNLYWYRRVMGKEIKFLLHFVKESKQDESGMPNNRFLAERTGGTYSTLKVQPAELEDSGVYFCASSPWTSGDWGYNEQFFGPGTRLTVL.

The chain uses TRBV5-1 and TRBJ2-7; 12 nucleotides line up with TRBD2. The germline V gene encodes CDR1 SGHRS and CDR2 YFSETQ. V shed 0 bases and J 1 base; nucleotides not matched to a gene: 8. There are 18 residues in the CDR3. The CDR3 here is CASSLGWTSGALSYEQYF. Here the CDR3 DNA reads TGCGCCAGCAGCTTGGGTTGGACTAGCGGGGCCCTATCCTACGAGCAGTACTTC.